Following are 23 T cell receptor beta chains from one sample sequenced in a study of identical twins. TCRdb itself ran the 5' RACE reads through MiXCR, one entry per CDR3 protein. In the table there are 700,000 or so distinct CDR3 sequences, less than 10% of which are singletons. The data also belong to a second study, concerning yellow fever vaccine responses in identical twins.

The sequenced sample was PBMCs. These receptors all come from a young woman in good health.

This clonotype showed up many times. The rearrangement joins TRBV29-1 to TRBJ2-1, with TRBD2 as a possible D gene (6 bases). V shed 6 bases and J shed 6 bases, with 12 bases lying between them. The germline CDR1 and CDR2 sequences are SQVTM and ANQGSEA. The CDR3 is made up of 12 amino acids. CDR3: CSVGIGGNEQFF. As DNA, the CDR3 is TGCAGCGTCGGTATCGGGGGCAATGAGCAGTTCTTC.

The sample holds a few counts of this clonotype. V and J are TRBV28 and TRBJ2-3; 12 bases match TRBD2. With V trimmed by 3 bases and J by 2 bases, 3 bases remained unmatched. The CDR3 totals 16 residues. The germline gives CDR1 MDHEN, CDR2 SYDVKM. The CDR3: CASSFRLAGATDTQYF. CDR3 nucleotide sequence: TGTGCCAGCAGTTTTCGACTAGCGGGAGCCACAGATACGCAGTATTTT.

This clonotype showed up just a few times. The V call is TRBV5-1, the J call TRBJ2-3, with 8 bases aligning to TRBD1. Germline CDR1 SGHRS, CDR2 YFSETQ. J gave up 6 bases and V 5 bases, and 17 bases lay outside the gene matches. The CDR3 runs to 17 residues. As DNA, the CDR3 is TGCGCCAGCAGGCCTATTCCTCACCAGGGGGCACACGATACGCAGTATTTT. It codes for CASRPIPHQGAHDTQYF.

This clonotype was counted a few times. The genes are TRBV4-1 and TRBJ2-5; TRBD2 matches 8 bases. Germline lookup yields CDR1 MGHRA and CDR2 YSYEKL. The J segment lost 5 bases and the V segment lost 0 bases, leaving 11 bases of the junction unmatched. CDR3 length: 17 residues. The CDR3 region has the DNA TGCGCCAGCAGCCAAGATCGCGTCGGGGGGGCTAAGGAGACCCAGTACTTC. Translating gives CASSQDRVGGAKETQYF.

As to this clonotype: Being one base from a much bigger clone, this may be a read error. V is TRBV29-1 and J is TRBJ1-3, with D possibly matching TRBD1 (5 bases). The CDR3 runs 15 residues. Germline assignment: CDR1 SQVTM and CDR2 ANQGSEA. V was cut by 0 bases and J by 4 bases, with 13 bases left in between. As DNA, the CDR3 is TGCAGCGTTGAAGAATCCGGGACGGTGGGAAACACCATATATTTT. It yields the protein CSVEESGTVGNTIYF.

This clonotype has at least ten counts. The chain links TRBV28 to TRBJ1-5; D unresolved. Looked up from germline, CDR1 is MDHEN and CDR2 is SYDVKM. The ends were cut back, 5 bases at V and 11 bases at J, with 16 bases in the middle. The CDR3 runs to 13 residues. The CDR3 DNA sequence: TGTGCCAGCAGTCCTCTTGAGGCCCTGACCCAGCATTTT. Protein product: CASSPLEALTQHF. Variable domain in full (rest from reference TRBV28 and TRBJ1-5): DVKVTQSSRYLVKRTGEKVFLECVQDMDHENMFWYRQDPGLGLRLIYFSYDVKMKEKGDIPEGYSVSREKKERFSLILESASTNQTSMYLCASSPLEALTQHFGDGTRLSIL.

This clonotype was counted many times. The rearrangement links TRBV12-3 or TRBV12-4 to TRBJ2-2, with TRBD2 matching over 10 bases. The CDR3 is made up of 16 amino acids. V lost 6 bases, J lost 0 bases, and 4 bases stayed unmatched. The CDR3 reads CASSPSGGPNTGELFF. DNA of the CDR3: TGTGCCAGCAGCCCTAGCGGGGGCCCGAACACCGGGGAGCTGTTTTTT.

This clonotype was counted many times. The genes are TRBV4-3 and TRBJ1-2, with D possibly TRBD1 on 6 matching bases. Germline CDR1 and CDR2: LGHNA and YSLEER. V lost 7 bases to trimming and J lost 5 bases, with 17 bases between them. The CDR3 has 14 residues. CDR3 amino acids: CASTTSTGQYGYTF. The CDR3 nucleotides are TGCGCCAGCACCACGAGCACAGGGCAATATGGCTACACCTTC.

The chain carries TRBV20-1 and TRBJ2-7, with 13 bases matching TRBD2. V lost 5 bases, J lost 4 bases, and 5 bases stayed unmatched. Germline CDR1 is DFQATT and CDR2 is SNEGSKA (reference sequence). CDR3 length: 14 residues. CDR3 amino acids: CSAAGTSGEYEQYF. CDR3 DNA sequence: TGCAGTGCTGCCGGGACTAGCGGGGAGTACGAGCAGTACTTC.

This clonotype was counted between two and nine times. CDR3 residues: CASSLAPGTTDTQYF. The CDR3 DNA sequence: TGCGCCAGCAGCTTGGCTCCAGGGACCACAGATACGCAGTATTTT. The chain couples TRBV5-1 to TRBJ2-3; D may correspond to TRBD1 or TRBD2 (5 bases each). Germline loops: CDR1 SGHRS, CDR2 YFSETQ. The CDR3 contains 15 residues. With 0 bases removed from V and 2 bases from J, the gap between germline ends came to 10 bases. Full variable domain (missing parts from reference TRBV5-1 and TRBJ2-3): KAGVTQTPRYLIKTRGQQVTLSCSPISGHRSVSWYQQTPGQGLQFLFEYFSETQRNKGNFPGRFSGRQFSNSRSEMNVSTLELGDSALYLCASSLAPGTTDTQYFGPGTRLTVL.

This clonotype was observed a handful of times. The rearrangement links TRBV28 to TRBJ2-7; TRBD1 matches 7 bases. The CDR3 is 15 residues long. With 2 bases clipped from V and 3 bases from J, the junction kept 7 bases outside the gene matches. Germline CDR1 MDHEN, CDR2 SYDVKM. The CDR3 nucleotides are TGTGCCAGCAGTTTAATGTGGGACAGCCACTACGAGCAGTACTTC. It codes for CASSLMWDSHYEQYF. The full variable domain, rest sourced from reference TRBV28 and TRBJ2-7, is DVKVTQSSRYLVKRTGEKVFLECVQDMDHENMFWYRQDPGLGLRLIYFSYDVKMKEKGDIPEGYSVSREKKERFSLILESASTNQTSMYLCASSLMWDSHYEQYFGPGTRLTVT.

The chain recombines TRBV11-2 with TRBJ2-1, with 8 bases matching TRBD2. Germline loops: CDR1 SGHAT, CDR2 FQNNGV. The CDR3 has 16 amino acids. With 1 base clipped from V and 3 bases from J, the junction kept 5 bases outside the gene matches. CDR3 region: CASSLARGRIYNEQFF. The CDR3, as DNA: TGTGCCAGCAGCTTAGCCCGCGGGAGGATCTACAATGAGCAGTTCTTC.

This clonotype showed up many times. This sequence joins TRBV3-1 and TRBJ2-7; D might be TRBD1 or TRBD2, each matching 5 bases. Germline V CDR1 and CDR2: LGHDT, YNNKEL (reference sequence). The V and J ends lost 0 bases and 3 bases respectively, with 12 bases between them. The length of the CDR3 is 15 residues. In DNA, the CDR3 is TGTGCCAGCAGCCAAGATGGGGGAAAGATCTACGAGCAGTACTTC. Protein sequence: CASSQDGGKIYEQYF.

This clonotype was seen only a few times. The chain couples TRBV4-3 to TRBJ2-1; D is uncertain. V shed 0 bases and J shed 2 bases, with 11 bases lying between them. Germline V lookup: CDR1 LGHNA, CDR2 YSLEER. The CDR3 is 16 amino acids. The CDR3 loop is CASSQDRLVPYNEQFF. The CDR3 DNA reads TGCGCCAGCAGCCAAGATAGGTTAGTCCCCTACAATGAGCAGTTCTTC.

The chain joins TRBV4-3 to TRBJ2-7; D is unclear. This CDR3 contains 16 residues. Germline loops: CDR1 LGHNA, CDR2 YSLEER. The V and J ends lost 0 bases and 2 bases respectively, with 14 bases between them. The chain's CDR3 is CASSQDRTESAYEQYF. The CDR3 nucleotides read TGCGCCAGCAGCCAAGATCGCACGGAAAGCGCCTACGAGCAGTACTTC.

This clonotype was seen many times. The genes are TRBV24-1 and TRBJ2-3; tentative D call: TRBD1 (5 bases). The CDR3 spans 16 residues. Germline CDR1 is KGHDR and CDR2 is SFDVKD. Trimming cost V 1 base and J 4 bases, with 14 bases left between them. The CDR3 sequence: CATSDFEGKGADTQYF. In DNA, the CDR3 is TGTGCCACCAGTGATTTCGAAGGAAAAGGGGCAGATACGCAGTATTTT.

The rearrangement links TRBV28 to TRBJ2-5, with 7 bases that match TRBD2. The CDR3 has 16 amino acids. V trimming: 4 bases; J trimming: 2 bases; junction bases outside the gene matches: 10. Germline loops: CDR1 MDHEN, CDR2 SYDVKM. CDR3 coding DNA: TGTGCCAGCAGTTCCCGTCTAGCGGCCTATCAAGAGACCCAGTACTTC. Protein: CASSSRLAAYQETQYF. The full variable domain, completed using reference TRBV28 and TRBJ2-5, is DVKVTQSSRYLVKRTGEKVFLECVQDMDHENMFWYRQDPGLGLRLIYFSYDVKMKEKGDIPEGYSVSREKKERFSLILESASTNQTSMYLCASSSRLAAYQETQYFGPGTRLLVL.

This clonotype appeared a few times. The rearrangement joins TRBV6-5 to TRBJ1-6; no definite D call. The V end was cut by 0 bases, the J end by 0 bases, with 9 bases between. The CDR3 spans 17 residues. CDR1 and CDR2 (germline): MNHEY, SVGAGI. CDR3 in amino acids: CASSYSKRSSYNSPLHF. As DNA, the CDR3 is TGTGCCAGCAGTTACTCGAAACGGAGCTCCTATAATTCACCCCTCCACTTT.

This clonotype was detected ten times or more. This chain uses TRBV27 with TRBJ1-5; the D is unclear. Germline loops: CDR1 MNHEY, CDR2 SMNVEV (reference sequence). The CDR3 length is 13 residues. V dropped 10 bases and J dropped 0 bases, with 10 bases sitting between them. Here the CDR3 reads CATGYYSNQPQHF. For the CDR3, the DNA is TGTGCCACCGGATACTATAGCAATCAGCCCCAGCATTTT.

This chain joins TRBV24-1 and TRBJ2-3; D is uncertain. Per germline, CDR1 KGHDR and CDR2 SFDVKD. The V gene lost 9 bases and the J gene lost 2 bases, with 11 bases spanning the gap. The CDR3 loop spans 13 amino acids. Here the CDR3 reads CATERTHTDTQYF. The CDR3 DNA is TGTGCCACCGAAAGGACCCACACAGATACGCAGTATTTT.

The table lists this clonotype with a few counts. At one end, the junction sequence differs from germline, possibly due to a read error. The V and J genes are TRBV6-5 and TRBJ2-7; 10 bases align to TRBD2. Germline V gene data show CDR1 as MNHEY and CDR2 as SVGAGI. The CDR3 length is 17 residues. The chain's CDR3 is CASRYYPPLAGVYEQYF. CDR3 DNA sequence: TGTGCCAGCAGATACTACCCACCTCTAGCGGGAGTTTACGAGCAGTACTTC.

There are many counts of this clonotype. The chain is built from TRBV6-2 or TRBV6-3 and TRBJ2-2; TRBD1 matches at 9 bases. Germline assignment: CDR1 MNHEY and CDR2 SVGEGT. After removal of 9 bases from V and 3 bases from J, the junction contained 2 bases not matched to a gene. This CDR3 is built from 13 residues. In DNA form, the CDR3 reads TGTGCCAGTGGACAGGGGTACACCGGGGAGCTGTTTTTT. Translated: CASGQGYTGELFF.

There are a few counts of this clonotype. The CDR3 loop is CASRNRGQGAFDEQFF. The CDR3, as DNA: TGTGCCAGTAGAAATCGGGGACAGGGGGCATTCGATGAGCAGTTCTTC. The V and J genes are TRBV19 and TRBJ2-1, with TRBD1 matching 12 bases. The CDR3 runs 16 residues. Germline lookup yields CDR1 LNHDA and CDR2 SQIVND (reference sequence). J lost 8 bases, V lost 6 bases, and 11 bases had no gene match.